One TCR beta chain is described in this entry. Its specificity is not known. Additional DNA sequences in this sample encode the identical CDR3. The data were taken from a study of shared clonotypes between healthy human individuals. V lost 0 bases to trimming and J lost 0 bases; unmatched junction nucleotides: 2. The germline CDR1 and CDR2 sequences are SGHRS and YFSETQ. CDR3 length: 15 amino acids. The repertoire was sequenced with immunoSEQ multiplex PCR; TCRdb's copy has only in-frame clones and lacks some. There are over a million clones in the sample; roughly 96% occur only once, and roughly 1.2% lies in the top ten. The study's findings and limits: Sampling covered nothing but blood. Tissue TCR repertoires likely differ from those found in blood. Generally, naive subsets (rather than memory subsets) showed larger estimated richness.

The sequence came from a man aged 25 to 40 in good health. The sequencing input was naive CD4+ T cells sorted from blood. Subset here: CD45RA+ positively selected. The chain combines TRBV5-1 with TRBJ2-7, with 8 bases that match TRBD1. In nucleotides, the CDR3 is TGCGCCAGCAGCTTGGGCGGACAGGGCTCCTACGAGCAGTACTTC. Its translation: CASSLGGQGSYEQYF. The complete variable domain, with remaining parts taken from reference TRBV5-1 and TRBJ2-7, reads KAGVTQTPRYLIKTRGQQVTLSCSPISGHRSVSWYQQTPGQGLQFLFEYFSETQRNKGNFPGRFSGRQFSNSRSEMNVSTLELGDSALYLCASSLGGQGSYEQYFGPGTRLTVT.